The clone carrying this T cell receptor beta chain was seen a handful of times. The antigen remains unidentified. This sample was taken from a study of post-analysis software for immune sequencing data. Study-wide results and limits: Included in a set of roughly 5 TRBV segments more frequent in patients than controls were TRBV5-6, TRBV5-1 and TRBV20-1. Controls showed significantly higher normalized Chao1 diversity than did multiple sclerosis patients.

Unique molecular identifiers were present in the TCR beta cDNA libraries. TCRdb reanalysed the PCR reads using MiXCR and keeps one entry per CDR3 protein. The data hold hundreds of thousands of distinct CDR3 sequences, with around 40% observed a single time. Germline V lookup: CDR1 MNHEY, CDR2 SVGEGT. CDR3 size: 16 residues. The V end was cut by 2 bases, the J end by 0 bases, with 12 bases between. Sequences were obtained from blood. The gene calls are TRBV6-2 or TRBV6-3 and TRBJ2-3; TRBD1 or TRBD2 may be the D gene (6 bases each). The TCR comes from a girl aged 10-17 years with multiple sclerosis. Here the CDR3 reads CASSYVGGSSTDTQYF. The CDR3 DNA is TGTGCCAGCAGTTACGTGGGGGGCTCTAGCACAGATACGCAGTATTTT.